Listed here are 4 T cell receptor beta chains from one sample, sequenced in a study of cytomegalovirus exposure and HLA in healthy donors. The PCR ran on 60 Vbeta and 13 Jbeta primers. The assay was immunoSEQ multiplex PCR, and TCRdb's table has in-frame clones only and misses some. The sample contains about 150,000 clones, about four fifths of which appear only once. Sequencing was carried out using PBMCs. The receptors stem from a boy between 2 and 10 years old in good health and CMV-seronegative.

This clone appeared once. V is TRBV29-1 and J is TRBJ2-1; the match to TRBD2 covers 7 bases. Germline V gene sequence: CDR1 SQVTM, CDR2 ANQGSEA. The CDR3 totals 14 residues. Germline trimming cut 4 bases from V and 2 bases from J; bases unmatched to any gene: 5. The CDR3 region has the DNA TGCAGCGTTGGGGGGGGTCCCGCCTACAATGAGCAGTTCTTC. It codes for CSVGGGPAYNEQFF.

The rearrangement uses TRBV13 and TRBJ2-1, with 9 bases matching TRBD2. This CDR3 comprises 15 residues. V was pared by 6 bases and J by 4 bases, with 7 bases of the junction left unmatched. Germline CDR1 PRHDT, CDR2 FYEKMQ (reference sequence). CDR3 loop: CASRRREGRYNEQFF. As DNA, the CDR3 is TGTGCCAGCAGACGGCGGGAGGGCCGGTACAATGAGCAGTTCTTC. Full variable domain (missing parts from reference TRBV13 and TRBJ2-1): AAGVIQSPRHLIKEKRETATLKCYPIPRHDTVYWYQQGPGQDPQFLISFYEKMQSDKGSIPDRFSAQQFSDYHSELNMSSLELGDSALYFCASRRREGRYNEQFFGPGTRLTVL.

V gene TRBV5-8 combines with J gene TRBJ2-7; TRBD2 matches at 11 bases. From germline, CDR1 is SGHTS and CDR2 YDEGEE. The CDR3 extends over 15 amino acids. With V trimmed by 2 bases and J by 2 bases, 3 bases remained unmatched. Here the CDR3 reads CASSLLTSGAYEQYF. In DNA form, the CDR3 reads TGTGCCAGCAGCTTATTGACTAGCGGGGCCTACGAGCAGTACTTC.

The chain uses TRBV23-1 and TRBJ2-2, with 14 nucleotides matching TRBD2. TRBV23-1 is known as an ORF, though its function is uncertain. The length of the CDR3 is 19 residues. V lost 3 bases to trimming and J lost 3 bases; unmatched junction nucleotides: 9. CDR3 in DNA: TGCGCCAGCAGTCAGCCTACCGGGACTAGCGGGAGCCACACCGGGGAGCTGTTTTTT. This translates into CASSQPTGTSGSHTGELFF.